The TCR beta chain described here comes from a study of beta chain features in type 1 diabetes. Stem cell-like memory, regulatory, central memory and naive CD4+ cells were sorted via CD45RO/CCR7/CD25/CD127/CD95/CD27. Study outcomes and limitations: Fewer junction insertions and more nucleotide deletions appeared in type 1 diabetes patients. The study notes PCR might favor shorter templates equally in patients and controls.

This clone was observed a handful of times. What it recognizes is unknown. Expressed TCRB transcripts were sequenced, since all the RNA that had been isolated was reverse transcribed. Data came from immunoSEQ multiplex PCR; TCRdb stores just in-frame clones and leaves some out. The sample shows around 200,000 clones, about an eighth of them seen only once. The sample was central memory CD4+ T cells from blood. The sequence was collected from a woman aged 18-29 years in good health.

CDR3 protein: CASSTSGRAETQYF. Written as DNA, the CDR3 is TGTGCCAGCTCGACTAGCGGGAGGGCGGAGACCCAGTACTTC. J is TRBJ2-5 and V is TRBV27, with 14 nucleotides matching TRBD2. CDR1 is MNHEY, CDR2 SMNVEV, per germline (reference sequence). This CDR3 region has 14 residues. V was clipped by 8 bases and J by 5 bases; unmatched bases: 4.